A single sample is the source of the 17 T cell receptor beta chains below, sequenced in a study of human T cells and chemical hapten exposure. TCRdb independently ran MiXCR on the RACE reads; one entry per CDR3 protein. The sample lists some 94,000 distinct CDR3 sequences; approximately 13% were seen once. The time point denotes: patch test 1, 2 weeks after DPC sensitization. Stated treatment: therapeutic diphenylcyclopropenone sensitization with weekly scalp DPC. Sample: whole blood, taken in connection with sensitization to the hapten diphenylcyclopropenone (DPC). The receptors derive from a woman aged 40-49 years with alopecia areata. Some clones in this sample may be carry-over from other donors' samples.

This clonotype occurred a few times. The chain links TRBV7-9 to TRBJ1-1, with D unresolved. The V gene lost 5 bases and the J gene lost 5 bases, with 18 bases spanning the gap. There are 15 residues in the CDR3. Germline loops: CDR1 SEHNR, CDR2 FQNEAQ (reference sequence). As DNA, the CDR3 is TGTGCCAGCAGCCGTGGATCGGCGGGGAGGACTGAAGCTTTCTTT. It translates to CASSRGSAGRTEAFF.

This clonotype was detected ten times or more. The V call is TRBV6-2 or TRBV6-3, the J call TRBJ1-5; TRBD1 matches at 10 bases. The CDR3 has 16 residues. The J segment lost 5 bases and the V segment lost 4 bases, leaving 8 bases of the junction unmatched. Germline V gene lookup returns CDR1 MNHEY and CDR2 SVGEGT. The CDR3 region is CASSSPLGTGDQPQHF. Here the CDR3 DNA reads TGTGCCAGCAGTTCCCCACTCGGGACAGGGGATCAGCCCCAGCATTTT.

The rearrangement links TRBV6-5 to TRBJ2-1; TRBD2 aligns across 7 bases. The junction had 0 bases not matched to a gene; V was cut back by 2 bases and J by 2 bases. There are 14 residues in the CDR3. Germline V gene lookup returns CDR1 MNHEY and CDR2 SVGAGI. CDR3 residues: CASSYGGAYNEQFF. The CDR3 DNA follows: TGTGCCAGCAGTTACGGGGGGGCCTACAATGAGCAGTTCTTC.

The chain is built from TRBV28 and TRBJ2-2; perhaps TRBD1 as D (5 bases). The germline V gene encodes CDR1 MDHEN and CDR2 SYDVKM. Trimming stripped 8 bases from V and 4 bases from J, with 8 bases between. This CDR3 has 12 residues. The CDR3: CASRTPTGELFF. The CDR3 bases are TGTGCCAGCCGGACACCCACCGGGGAGCTGTTTTTT.

This clonotype has a handful of counts. The V gene is TRBV11-2, the J gene TRBJ2-7; D gene uncertain. Germline CDR1 is SGHAT and CDR2 is FQNNGV. CDR3 length: 17 residues. V was cut by 5 bases and J by 4 bases, with 24 bases left in between. The chain's CDR3 is CASSAFRASALGYEQYF. The CDR3 DNA reads as TGTGCCAGCAGCGCCTTTCGGGCTTCAGCATTAGGGTACGAGCAGTACTTC.

This clonotype was detected a few times. V is TRBV5-1 and J is TRBJ2-1; D call uncertain. CDR1 and CDR2 from the germline V gene are SGHRS and YFSETQ. There are 14 residues in the CDR3. Trimming cost V 0 bases and J 5 bases, with 9 bases left between them. The CDR3 sequence: CASSLAGQDNEQFF. CDR3 coding DNA: TGCGCCAGCAGCTTGGCCGGTCAGGACAATGAGCAGTTCTTC.

This clonotype showed up just a few times. The CDR3 DNA reads TGTGCCAGCAGTTTAATGCACGTTGCGGATGGCTACACCTTC. Residues: CASSLMHVADGYTF. The chain uses TRBV28 and TRBJ1-2; D is unresolved. V lost 2 bases and J 6 bases, leaving 13 bases between the germline ends. CDR1 and CDR2 (germline): MDHEN, SYDVKM. This CDR3 has 14 residues.

This clonotype was seen a few times. This chain links TRBV2 with TRBJ2-7; 8 bases map to TRBD2. Germline V gene data show CDR1 as SNHLY and CDR2 as FYNNEI. The CDR3 has 15 residues. J gave up 6 bases and V 5 bases, and 12 bases lay outside the gene matches. CDR3 nucleotides: TGTGCCAGCAGTATAACCCCGGGACTAGGGAGCGAGCAGTACTTC. Its protein is CASSITPGLGSEQYF. The variable domain in full, completed from reference TRBV2 and TRBJ2-7, reads EPEVTQTPSHQVTQMGQEVILRCVPISNHLYFYWYRQILGQKVEFLVSFYNNEISEKSEIFDDQFSVERPDGSNFTLKIRSTKLEDSAMYFCASSITPGLGSEQYFGPGTRLTVT.

This clonotype was detected ten times or more. V is TRBV19 and J is TRBJ2-2, with D possibly being TRBD1 (5 bases). Trimming pared 9 bases from V and 3 bases from J, leaving 14 bases between. The CDR3 has 14 amino acids. Germline CDR1 reads LNHDA; CDR2 reads SQIVND (reference sequence). The CDR3 DNA reads TGTGCCAGCCGTCAGATAGGGGACACCGGGGAGCTGTTTTTT. Translation gives CASRQIGDTGELFF.

This clonotype occurred a few times. This sequence joins TRBV10-3 and TRBJ2-1; TRBD2 aligns across 12 bases. The CDR3 extends over 15 amino acids. V lost 2 bases and J lost 8; bases outside the gene matches: 4. Per germline, CDR1 ENHRY and CDR2 SYGVKD. CDR3 nucleotide sequence: TGTGCCATCAGTGAGCCGGGACTAGCGGGTGATGAGCAGTTCTTC. Its protein is CAISEPGLAGDEQFF.

This chain links TRBV7-3 with TRBJ2-7; 8 nucleotides match TRBD2. The ends lost 0 bases at V and 6 bases at J; junction bases unmatched: 10. Germline V gene data show CDR1 as SGHTA and CDR2 as FQGTGA. The CDR3 spans 16 residues. The CDR3 region is CASSLTPGTRPREQYF. CDR3 nucleotides: TGTGCCAGCAGCTTAACCCCCGGGACTAGGCCCCGCGAGCAGTACTTC.

There are many counts of this clonotype. The chain carries TRBV6-5 and TRBJ2-5, with D possibly TRBD1 on 5 matching bases. Trimming stripped 5 bases from V and 7 bases from J, with 17 bases between. This CDR3 is built from 14 residues. Germline assignment: CDR1 MNHEY and CDR2 SVGAGI. This chain's CDR3 is CASSQAGPQRTQYF. The CDR3 DNA follows: TGTGCCAGCAGTCAGGCAGGGCCTCAAAGGACCCAGTACTTC.

The chain uses TRBV30 and TRBJ1-1; a weak D match, TRBD1 (5 bases). The germline V gene has CDR1 GTSNPN and CDR2 SVGIG (reference sequence). Trimming pared 0 bases from V and 11 bases from J, leaving 25 bases between. The CDR3 spans 16 residues. The CDR3 coding sequence is TGTGCCTGGAGTGTAGCTGGGGCACCCAACTTGAGGGAGGCTTTCTTT. It is translated as CAWSVAGAPNLREAFF.

The chain joins TRBV6-5 to TRBJ1-5; D uncertain. Trimming took off 5 bases at V and 9 bases at J, with 14 bases between the two ends. The CDR3 length is 13 residues. Germline lookup yields CDR1 MNHEY and CDR2 SVGAGI. CDR3 nucleotide sequence: TGTGCCAGCAGTCCTGGACTGAAGCTGCCCCAGCATTTT. The encoded protein is CASSPGLKLPQHF.

This clonotype was counted between two and nine times. The V call is TRBV5-1, the J call TRBJ1-1, with D unresolved. CDR3 size: 15 residues. V gave up 0 bases and J gave up 0 bases, with 9 bases separating them. Germline CDR1 and CDR2: SGHRS and YFSETQ. CDR3 in DNA: TGCGCCAGCAGCTTGGCCCCTAACTTGAACACTGAAGCTTTCTTT. Its protein product is CASSLAPNLNTEAFF.

The CDR3 DNA is TGTGCCAGCCTCCGGGACAATAATAACTATGGCTACACCTTC. This codes for CASLRDNNNYGYTF. V and J are TRBV2 and TRBJ1-2; a weak D match, TRBD1 (6 bases). The CDR3 covers 14 residues. Germline V lookup: CDR1 SNHLY, CDR2 FYNNEI. The germline V and J ends were trimmed by 8 bases and 1 base, with 14 bases remaining between them. Filled out from reference TRBV2 and TRBJ1-2, the complete variable domain reads EPEVTQTPSHQVTQMGQEVILRCVPISNHLYFYWYRQILGQKVEFLVSFYNNEISEKSEIFDDQFSVERPDGSNFTLKIRSTKLEDSAMYFCASLRDNNNYGYTFGSGTRLTVV.

This clonotype occurred many times. The chain carries TRBV2 and TRBJ2-3, with 10 bases identical to TRBD2. Germline V gene lookup returns CDR1 SNHLY and CDR2 FYNNEI. CDR3 size: 16 residues. Trimming at V came to 1 base and at J to 3 bases, leaving 4 bases not matched to a gene. The CDR3 DNA sequence: TGTGCCAGCAGTGAAGGGCTAGCGGGAGAAACAGATACGCAGTATTTT. Translation gives CASSEGLAGETDTQYF.